This TCR beta chain was identified in a study of blood T cell repertoires in COVID-19. Study context: The United States, Italy and Spain supplied acute and convalescent COVID-19 samples.

The data were produced by immunoSEQ multiplex PCR, yet TCRdb's version contains in-frame clones alone and is incomplete. The table shows tens of thousands of clones, with roughly 88% occurring only once. V dropped 0 bases and J dropped 7; count of bases not matched to a gene: 2. The germline V gene has CDR1 MNHNS and CDR2 SASEGT. CDR3 length equals 13 residues. V gene TRBV6-1 combines with J gene TRBJ1-2; TRBD1 aligns across 7 bases. The TCR comes from an elderly woman with acute or convalescent COVID-19. Sequenced material: peripheral blood. The CDR3 protein is CASSEAGTAGYTF. CDR3 sequence (DNA): TGTGCCAGCAGTGAAGCCGGGACAGCTGGCTACACCTTC.